Below, one T cell receptor beta chain is given with its context. This sample is drawn from a study of shared clonotypes between healthy human individuals. Study at large: Three plates each covered CD4 naive and memory; CD8 naive two, CD8 memory one.

CDR1 is ENHRY and CDR2 is SYGVKD in the germline V gene. The CDR3 has 16 amino acids. Trimming at V came to 2 bases and at J to 5 bases, leaving 9 bases not matched to a gene. CD45RO-negative CD8 cells positively selected for CCR7 made up the naive population, which excluded terminally differentiated effector memory CD45RA+ cells. Only Caucasian adults living in Nashville, Tennessee served as donors. The assay was immunoSEQ multiplex PCR, and TCRdb's table has in-frame clones only and misses some. The table lists 1.5 million to 2.5 million clones, approximately 95% of them singletons. The rearrangement joins TRBV10-3 to TRBJ2-1; the match to TRBD2 covers 7 bases. This TCR came from a man younger than 35 in good health. Sequencing input: naive CD8+ T cells sorted from blood. The CDR3 protein is CAISEPFRTSNNEQFF. The CDR3 coding sequence is TGTGCCATCAGTGAGCCCTTTCGGACTAGTAACAATGAGCAGTTCTTC.